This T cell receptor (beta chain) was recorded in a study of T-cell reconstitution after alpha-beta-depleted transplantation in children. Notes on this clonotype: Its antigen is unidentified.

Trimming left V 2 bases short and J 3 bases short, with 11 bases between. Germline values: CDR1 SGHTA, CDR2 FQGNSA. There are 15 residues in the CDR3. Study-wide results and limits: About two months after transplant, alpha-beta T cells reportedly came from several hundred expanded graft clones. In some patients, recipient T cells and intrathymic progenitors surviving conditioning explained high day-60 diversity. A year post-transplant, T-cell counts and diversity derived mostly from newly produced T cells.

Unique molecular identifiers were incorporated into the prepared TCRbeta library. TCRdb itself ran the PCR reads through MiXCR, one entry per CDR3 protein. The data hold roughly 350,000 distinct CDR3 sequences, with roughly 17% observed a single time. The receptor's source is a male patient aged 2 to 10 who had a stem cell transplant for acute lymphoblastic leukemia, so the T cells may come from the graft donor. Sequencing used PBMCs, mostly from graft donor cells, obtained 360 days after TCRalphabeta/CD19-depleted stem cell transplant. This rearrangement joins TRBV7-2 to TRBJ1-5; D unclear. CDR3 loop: CASSLYRGYNQPQHF. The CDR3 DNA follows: TGTGCCAGCAGCTTATACCGGGGATACAATCAGCCCCAGCATTTT. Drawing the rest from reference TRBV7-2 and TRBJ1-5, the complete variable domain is GAGVSQSPSNKVTEKGKDVELRCDPISGHTALYWYRQSLGQGLEFLIYFQGNSAPDKSGLPSDRFSAERTGGSVSTLTIQRTQQEDSAVYLCASSLYRGYNQPQHFGDGTRLSIL.